The present T cell receptor beta chain was sequenced within a study of shared clonotypes between healthy human individuals (dated by TCRdb to the early 2020s). Notes on the research overall: Two women and a few men aged 18 to 49 years were included in the cohort. Between about 0.85 and 9.5 billion PBMCs per donor were obtained by leukapheresis. The study deeply sequenced blood TCR repertoires of several healthy adults to estimate repertoire size and the extent of clonotype sharing between individuals. For each donor, three plates each were used for CD4 naive and CD4 memory, two plates were used for CD8 naive, and one plate was used for CD8 memory. To increase sequencing depth and limit assay-specific biases, TCR repertoire library preparation and sequencing were carried out by different laboratories using diverse techniques. The study at large found these results: Estimated clonotype richness was generally larger for naive than for memory subsets. Even with the large sequencing depth, rarefaction of the sorted-subset datasets indicated that sequencing was incomplete. The small number of donors limited the genetic and exposure-history diversity represented. Compared with non-shared clonotypes, the clonotypes found in all four sorted-subset donors had higher generation probabilities. Around 5.4% of naive CD4, 3.5% of naive CD8, about 2.5% of memory CD4, and 0.35% to 0.5% of memory CD8 clonotypes were shared across several donors. Pairwise subsampling led to the expectation that sequencing depth would affect the degree of clonotype sharing among donors. Only blood was sampled, and tissue TCR repertoires likely differ from those in blood.

Using the deep immunoSEQ assay, multiplex PCR amplified TCR CDR3 regions from genomic DNA. For each cell subset, the extracted genomic DNA was distributed evenly across all wells of several immunoSEQ 96-well plates, and each plate served as one replicate. For sorted subsets, each replicate PCR was loaded with 150 to 250 ng genomic DNA, equivalent to 32,000 or so T cell genomes. Purified libraries were measured with a Qubit 3.0 fluorometer, size-checked on a Bioanalyzer 2100, and measured again with the KAPA Library Quantification kit. A separate single-read 150-cycle Illumina NextSeq 550 flow cell was used to sequence each immunoSEQ 96-well plate. Turning to the authors' computational methods: Because only junctional sequences without quality scores were contained in the immunoSEQ output, filtering matching that applied to full-length reads could not be performed. Sequences were annotated with PyIR, a Python wrapper for IgBLAST v1.9, using IMGT germline references to assign V/J genes and CDR3. Any read was removed if the V/J assignment was weak (E-value above 1e-6), the CDR3 was missing, or the read contained stop codons, out-of-frame junctions, or ambiguous translated residues. V3J clonotypes were defined by identical inferred V gene, J gene, and CDR3 amino acid sequence. Percentage overlap between repertoires was computed as shared unique clonotypes divided by the size of the smaller repertoire. Repertoire richness was assessed with RTK rarefaction, the Chao1 estimator, and Recon v2.1 estimates of unobserved clonotypes. OLGA was used to compute generation probabilities for all TCRbeta clonotypes that the gDNA method yielded from a handful of donors. TCRdb took over this immuneACCESS table, retaining in-frame rearrangements with V and J assigned. Such tables are incomplete; in checked studies, under half of the missing clones stem from an unresolved V gene, and the remainder is unexplained. V, J and clone size are taken as reported in that table, and D and trimming were inferred from the DNA itself. This sample lists some 2,100,000 clones; about 93% were detected once. The leading ten clones occupy over 1.5% of the sample.

CD8 naive samples were obtained by positive selection for CCR7 among CD45RO-negative cells, yielding a CD45RA+CCR7+ population from which TemRA cells were excluded. Healthy HIV-negative adults with no recently reported acute infections or vaccinations were included as donors. Every donor was a Caucasian adult residing in Nashville, Tennessee, USA. Blood was obtained by leukapheresis, after which PBMCs were separated by Ficoll-Histopaque density gradient centrifugation and cryopreserved in liquid nitrogen vapor phase. Analytical flow cytometry was used to check the purity and quantity of each magnetically sorted T cell population. From each sorted fraction, genomic DNA was isolated and quantified by UV absorbance on a Nanodrop 2000c. Relative to germline, V is 1 base shorter and J is 4 bases shorter, with 17 bases between their ends. From the cysteine up to the phenylalanine, the CDR3 has a length of 16 residues. The sequence is cut down to CDR3 DNA, 48 bases in frame from base 1. CDR1 and CDR2 (SGHKS, YYEKEE) derive from the germline V gene (reference sequence).

In regard to this clone: The specificity of this receptor is unknown. Base quality data are lacking; no much larger clone is found one base away.

The clonotype comes from a man aged 18 to 29 in good health. Some clones in this sample may be carry-over from other donors' samples. Sequenced input: naive CD8+ T cells from PBMCs. In the paper's terms, the cell subset or site label means: CD45RA+CCR7+. The rearranged segments are TRBV5-5 and TRBJ1-2; the D gene is possibly TRBD1, with 5 bases matching. The sequenced DNA: TGTGCCAGCAGCTTGACGGGATCCGGGGCTCCCTATGGCTACACCTTC. It is translated as CASSLTGSGAPYGYTF.